This TCR beta chain was captured in a study of Ad26.COV2.S vaccination and SARS-CoV-2 variants. Study-level information: In the study, Ad26.COV2.S was injected intramuscularly once, or twice 56 days apart.

Notes on the study in general: In vaccinated individuals, spike-specific CD8+ and CD4+ T cell responses reportedly displayed substantial breadth. Participants given vaccine showed non-spike TCR breadth similar to that of placebo recipients.

Documented treatment: around 19 received Ad26.COV2.S at low or high dose, single or two shots; 5 received placebo; per-sample allocation not given. Each sample was drawn 63 days after the first injection (of vaccine or placebo). Profiled with immunoSEQ multiplex PCR; TCRdb holds only in-frame clones, not every one. Of hundreds of thousands of clones listed, approximately 92% were seen once; the top ten hold around 2.6%. A remark on this clone: Its antigen is not known.

CDR3 length equals 16 residues. The germline gives CDR1 ENHRY, CDR2 SYGVKD. V shed 2 bases and J 2 bases; nucleotides not matched to a gene: 6. The V and J genes are TRBV10-3 and TRBJ2-3; 8 bases match TRBD2. This TCR came from a person between 18 and 59 years old who received the Ad26.COV2.S COVID-19 vaccine or a placebo. The specimen comprised peripheral blood, sampled in a trial of Ad26.COV2.S vaccine versus placebo. CDR3 in DNA: TGTGCCATCAGTGAGAGTACGGGAGGGCCCACAGATACGCAGTATTTT. Translating it yields CAISESTGGPTDTQYF.